This TCR beta chain was retrieved from a study of persistence of HIV-infected CD4 T cells (dated by TCRdb to the early 2020s). General notes on the study: CMV- and HIV-1 Gag-responding CD4+ T cells were isolated from ART-treated individuals so that antigen-driven clonal expansion of HIV-1-infected cells could be examined. Suppressive ART had been received by participants for a median of about eight years. Peripheral blood samples of up to about 180 mL were collected at multiple time points, except for a couple of participants, who underwent leukapheresis at a single time point. The clonality of all cells in each sorted population was measured by TCRbeta sequencing, and the clonality of infected cells was measured by proviral sequencing. Cross-participant TCR cluster analysis included roughly 8 participants for CMV and about seven participants for Gag.

TCRbeta repertoires were sequenced from genomic DNA with the immunoSEQ hsTCRB assay version 4 in survey mode. Genomic DNA was diluted to 8 to 10 ng/uL, using up to 1 ug per sample for TCRbeta sequencing. The source study handled its data this way. TCRbeta data were analyzed in ImmunoSeq Analyzer 3.0, with diversity computed on productive nucleotide rearrangements. Using the Immunarch R package, lower-bound TCR diversity was estimated with the improved Chao index and clonality was estimated with the Gini coefficient. Different nucleotide rearrangements encoding the same CDR3beta amino acid sequence were treated as distinct clonotypes. Differential abundance analysis identified TCRbeta sequences significantly enriched in antigen-responding cells relative to anti-CD3/anti-CD28-activated cells. Using predicted peptide-MHC specificity as the basis, GLIPH2 grouped TCRs into clusters, both for each participant individually and for the merged data sets that combined participants. The immuneACCESS repertoire file appears here via TCRdb, limited to in-frame rearrangements. These files lack a portion of the clones; in checked studies, under half of the deficit traces to unresolved V genes, and the cause of the others is not known. V, J and clone size are those of that table, while D and trimming were read from the DNA. In all, the sample holds about 40,000 clones, and about four fifths of those were seen once. The ten biggest clones cover around 14% of the sample.

Summary of the overall study and its limitations: Significantly lower TCRbeta richness was observed in CMV- and Gag-responding cells than in anti-CD3/anti-CD28-responding cells, and higher oligoclonality was observed in CMV-responding cells than in CD3/CD28-stimulated and Gag-responding cells. The study involved few individuals and tested only a limited range of antigens. Because the TCR analyses were done in bulk, restricting them to just the rare CMV-responding cells that actually carried HIV-1 proviruses was not possible. Degenerate expanded CDR3beta sequences were enriched in antigen-responding cells, suggesting convergent selection of CD4+ responses to CMV and Gag. TCR oligoclonality correlated with proviral oligoclonality within the same sorted populations.

The V and J ends are trimmed by 5 bases and 1 base, leaving 17 bases between them. From its cysteine to its phenylalanine, the CDR3 spans 16 amino acids. Only the CDR3 region is kept as DNA, spanning 48 bases read in frame from base 1. Per the germline V gene (reference sequence), MNHEY is the CDR1 and SMNVEV is the CDR2. Remarks on this clone: Its antigen specificity is not known. No qualities accompany the bases; no much larger clone lies one base away.

Interpreted using the paper, the treatment or condition label stands for: suppressive antiretroviral therapy. A pool of overlapping 15-mer peptides from HIV-1 Gag, at 0.95 to 1 ug per peptide per mL, was used to stimulate the cells. Memory populations depleted of antigen-responding cells were obtained by sorting nonresponding CD40L-negative CD69-negative CD45RO-high memory CD4+ T cells. Participants were HIV-1-infected adults who started suppressive ART during chronic infection. For at least 4 years, the participants' plasma HIV-1 RNA had been undetectable, below 50 copies/mL. To be included, a participant needed positive CMV serology and a CD4+ T cell count above 400 cells/uL. Before stimulation, PBMCs were isolated using density centrifugation and then depleted of CD8+ T cells. For approximately 19 hours, the CD8-depleted PBMCs were stimulated with anti-CD28/CD49d costimulation, a CD40-blocking antibody, and enfuvirtide to prevent new infections. Sorting was done on either a Beckman Coulter MoFlo Legacy or an XDP sorter, and propidium iodide was used to exclude dead cells. Genomic DNA was extracted using the QIAamp DNA Mini Kit for samples with more than one million cells and using the Quick-DNA Microprep Kit for all other samples.

The source material was CD4+ T cells sorted from PBMCs after approximately 19-hour stimulation, sampled from a patient who received antiretroviral therapy. The cell subset or site label of this sample denotes: CD40L-CD69- CD45RO-high memory CD4 T cells not responding to Gag peptides. The TCR comes from an adult man with HIV who was CMV-seropositive. The chain uses TRBV27 and TRBJ1-2; no D segment can be confidently identified. The CDR3 reads as follows: CASSPLDARVNYGYTF. The DNA is TGTGCCAGCAGTCCACTAGATGCTAGAGTTAACTATGGCTACACCTTC.